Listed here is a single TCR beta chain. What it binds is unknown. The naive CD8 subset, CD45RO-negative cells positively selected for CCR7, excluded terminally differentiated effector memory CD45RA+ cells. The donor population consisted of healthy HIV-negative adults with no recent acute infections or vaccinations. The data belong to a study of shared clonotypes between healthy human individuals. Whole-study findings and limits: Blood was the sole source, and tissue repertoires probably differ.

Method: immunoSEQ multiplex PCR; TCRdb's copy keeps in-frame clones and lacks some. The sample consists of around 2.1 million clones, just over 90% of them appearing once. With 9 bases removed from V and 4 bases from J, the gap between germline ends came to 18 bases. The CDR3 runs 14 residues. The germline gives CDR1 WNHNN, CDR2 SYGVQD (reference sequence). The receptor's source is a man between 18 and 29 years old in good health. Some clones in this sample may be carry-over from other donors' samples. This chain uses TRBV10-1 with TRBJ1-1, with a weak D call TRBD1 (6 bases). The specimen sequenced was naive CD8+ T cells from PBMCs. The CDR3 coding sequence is TGCGCCAGAGTACAAAATACAGGGTGCACTGAAGCTTTCTTT. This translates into CARVQNTGCTEAFF.